This record covers a single T cell receptor beta chain. This entry is derived from a study of OX40 agonist ivuxolimab in advanced cancers. The repertoire was sequenced with immunoSEQ multiplex PCR; TCRdb's copy has only in-frame clones and lacks some. The table lists some 74,000 clones, less than 95% of them singletons. V lost 4 bases to trimming and J lost 4 bases, with 14 bases between them. This CDR3 spans 15 amino acids. The V gene's germline CDR1 is WNHNN and CDR2 SYGVQD (reference sequence). The TCR originated in an adult with an advanced solid tumor such as melanoma, head and neck, liver or kidney cancer. V and J are TRBV10-1 and TRBJ2-1; possibly TRBD2 for D (6 bases). The input for sequencing was CD4+ or CD8+ T cells sorted from blood, taken in a trial of the OX40 agonist ivuxolimab. In DNA form, the CDR3 reads TGCGCCAGCAGTGGTAGGGTAGCGGAATACAATGAGCAGTTCTTC. As protein: CASSGRVAEYNEQFF.